Listed below are T cell receptor beta chains from one sample, sequenced in a study of OX40 agonist ivuxolimab in advanced cancers. The data were produced by immunoSEQ multiplex PCR, yet TCRdb's version contains in-frame clones alone and is incomplete. This sample carries over 75,000 clones, 80% to 90% of them seen once, and the ten largest clones take roughly 4%. The sample here was CD4+ or CD8+ T cells sorted from blood, taken in a trial of the OX40 agonist ivuxolimab. The receptors originated from an adult with an advanced solid tumor such as melanoma, head and neck, liver or kidney cancer. The CDR3 runs from the conserved cysteine through the conserved F or W. The D gene is left open where the match is weak. Clone size is shown for a subset of rows, as once, few, many or a class of expanded clone.

TRBJ1-4 | TRBV7-2 | TRBD1 | - | CASSSTGGWDEKLFF | TGTGCCAGCAGCTCGACAGGGGGTTGGGATGAAAAACTGTTTTTT
TRBJ2-3 | TRBV11-3 | TRBD2 | - | CASSDRTSGSADTQYF | TGTGCCAGCAGCGACCGGACTAGCGGGAGTGCAGATACGCAGTATTTT
TRBJ1-4 | TRBV5-1 | TRBD1 | - | CASSLDRGGSATNEKLFF | TGCGCCAGCAGCTTGGACAGGGGCGGATCTGCAACTAATGAAAAACTGTTTTTT
TRBJ2-5 | TRBV5-1 | - | - | CASSLVGETQYF | TGCGCCAGCAGCTTGGTTGGAGAGACCCAGTACTTC
TRBJ2-1 | TRBV29-1 | TRBD2 | - | CSVVREVLGEQFF | TGCAGCGTTGTTCGGGAGGTTCTAGGAGAGCAGTTCTTC
TRBJ1-1 | TRBV5-1 | - | - | CASSLGGSVMNTEAFF | TGCGCCAGCAGCTTGGGGGGCAGCGTCATGAACACTGAAGCTTTCTTT
TRBJ2-1 | TRBV6-1 | TRBD2 | - | CASSEFGRALEQFF | TGTGCCAGCAGTGAGTTCGGGAGGGCCCTGGAGCAGTTCTTC
TRBJ1-1 | TRBV5-4 | - | - | CASSPDFNTEAFF | TGTGCCAGCAGCCCGGACTTCAACACTGAAGCTTTCTTT
TRBJ2-2 | TRBV28 | - | - | CASSSPGELFF | TGTGCCAGCAGTTCCCCCGGGGAGCTGTTTTTT
TRBJ1-5 | TRBV7-8 | - | few | CASSLISTFNQPQHF | TGTGCCAGCAGCTTAATCTCGACGTTCAATCAGCCCCAGCATTTT
TRBJ2-1 | TRBV5-1 | - | - | CASSLGRNNEQFF | TGCGCCAGCAGCTTGGGCAGGAACAATGAGCAGTTCTTC
TRBJ1-1 | TRBV7-9 | - | - | CASSRDGTEAFF | TGTGCCAGCAGCCGGGACGGCACTGAAGCTTTCTTT
TRBJ2-2 | TRBV7-3 | TRBD2 | once | CASSLSGRNGELFF | TGTGCCAGCAGCTTAAGCGGGAGAAACGGGGAGCTGTTTTTT
TRBJ2-6 | TRBV6-5 | - | - | CASRRQSGANVLTF | TGTGCCAGCAGGAGACAGTCTGGGGCCAACGTCCTGACTTTC
TRBJ1-1 | TRBV6-6 | - | - | CASSYLTRGTEAFF | TGTGCCAGCAGTTACCTCACGAGAGGCACTGAAGCTTTCTTT
TRBJ2-1 | TRBV7-6 | TRBD2 | - | CASSLVGGRLYNEQFF | TGTGCCAGCAGCTTAGTTGGCGGGAGATTATACAATGAGCAGTTCTTC
TRBJ1-2 | TRBV5-4 | TRBD1 | - | CASSLGRDSYGYTF | TGTGCCAGCAGCTTGGGCCGGGACAGCTATGGCTACACCTTC
TRBJ1-2 | TRBV4-3 | - | - | CASSQGAGAYGYTF | TGCGCCAGCAGCCAAGGGGCAGGGGCCTATGGCTACACCTTC
TRBJ1-6 | TRBV30 | - | - | CAWSVSLRDSPLHF | TGTGCCTGGAGTGTCAGCTTAAGGGATTCACCCCTCCACTTT
TRBJ2-2 | TRBV18 | - | - | CASSPNSRELFF | TGTGCCAGCTCACCAAATTCGCGGGAGCTGTTTTTT
TRBJ2-3 | TRBV7-8 | TRBD2 | - | CASSLNAGGDTQYF | TGTGCCAGCAGCTTGAATGCCGGGGGGGATACGCAGTATTTT
TRBJ2-3 | TRBV29-1 | TRBD2 | - | CSVGGGSTDTQYF | TGCAGCGTTGGCGGGGGTAGCACAGATACGCAGTATTTT
TRBJ1-1 | TRBV11-2 | TRBD1 | few | CASSLDGTDTEAFF | TGTGCCAGCAGCTTAGACGGGACAGATACTGAAGCTTTCTTT
TRBJ2-2 | TRBV7-3 | TRBD2 | - | CASSRTSGIRPGELFF | TGTGCCAGCAGCCGTACTAGCGGGATTCGACCCGGGGAGCTGTTTTTT
TRBJ1-5 | TRBV28 | - | - | CASSLGRVSNQPQHF | TGTGCCAGCAGCCTAGGCAGGGTTAGCAATCAGCCCCAGCATTTT
TRBJ2-3 | TRBV10-1 | - | - | CASSPGHMTQYF | TGCGCCAGCAGTCCGGGACACATGACGCAGTATTTT
TRBJ2-2 | TRBV10-3 | TRBD2 | - | CATGLGLAGGRATGELFF | TGTGCCACGGGCTTGGGACTAGCGGGAGGTCGGGCCACCGGGGAGCTGTTTTTT
TRBJ2-2 | TRBV10-3 | TRBD1 | - | CAISARGTGETGELFF | TGTGCCATCAGTGCTCGGGGGACAGGGGAAACCGGGGAGCTGTTTTTT
TRBJ2-7 | TRBV19 | TRBD1 | - | CASSFRQGARNEQYF | TGTGCCAGTAGTTTCCGTCAGGGGGCGCGAAACGAGCAGTACTTC